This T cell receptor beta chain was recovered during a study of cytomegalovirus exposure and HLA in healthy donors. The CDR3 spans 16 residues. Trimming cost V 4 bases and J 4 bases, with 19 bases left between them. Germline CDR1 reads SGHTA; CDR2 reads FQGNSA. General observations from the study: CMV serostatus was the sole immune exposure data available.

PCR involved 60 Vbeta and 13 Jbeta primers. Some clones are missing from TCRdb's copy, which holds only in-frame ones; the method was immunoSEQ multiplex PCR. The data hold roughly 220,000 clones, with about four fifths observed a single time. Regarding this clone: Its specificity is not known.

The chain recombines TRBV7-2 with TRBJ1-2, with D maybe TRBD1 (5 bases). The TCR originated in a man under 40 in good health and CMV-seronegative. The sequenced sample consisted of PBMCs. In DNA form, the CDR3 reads TGTGCCAGCAGCTCGGCTTGGGGGGGAAGCGGCTATGGCTACACCTTC. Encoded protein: CASSSAWGGSGYGYTF.